This TCR beta chain appears in the sequencing data of a study of response to subunit inactivated influenza vaccine. Study-level results: It was the authors' suggestion that each seasonal influenza vaccination recruits few new T cells.

TCRdb passed the RT-PCR reads through MiXCR, listing each CDR3 protein once. The sample includes almost 250,000 distinct CDR3 sequences, 9% to 15% of them seen just once. Comment on this clonotype: The target antigen is unknown.

Germline CDR1 is SQVTM and CDR2 is ANQGSEA. Between the trimmed V and J ends, which lost 5 bases and 1 base, there was a span of 9 bases. The CDR3 loop spans 12 amino acids. The sequencing here drew on non-naive T cells sorted from PBMCs, taken around two weeks before vaccination. This chain joins TRBV29-1 and TRBJ2-7; tentatively, D is TRBD1 (6 bases). The TCR was taken from a man aged 50-59 years who received an inactivated influenza vaccine. CDR3 sequence (DNA): TGCAGCGTTCAGGGGTCTTCCTACGAGCAGTACTTC. Translated: CSVQGSSYEQYF.